This T cell receptor (beta chain) was sequenced in a study of T cell repertoires in aging, cancer and after chemotherapy. The CDR3 contains 14 residues. Trimming stripped 0 bases from V and 8 bases from J, with 11 bases between. Germline V gives CDR1 GTSNPN, CDR2 SVGIG (reference sequence). A mixed TRB-A/B primer pool amplified rearranged TRB by multiplex touch-down PCR. TCRdb reprocessed the multiplex PCR reads via MiXCR and lists one record per CDR3 protein. The data contain about 12,000 distinct CDR3 sequences, 31% of them singletons. This clonotype was observed a handful of times. The template was genomic DNA from peripheral blood, not RNA.

This sequence was found in a human donor in good health. The donor label of this sample is uncertain. The V call is TRBV30, the J call TRBJ1-6, with unresolved D. The sample was blood. The CDR3 loop reads CAWSVGRSDSPLHF. The CDR3 DNA is TGTGCCTGGAGTGTGGGCAGGTCGGATTCACCCCTCCACTTT.